The next 26 T cell receptor beta chains were all read from a single sample in a study of blood T cell repertoires in COVID-19. Method: immunoSEQ multiplex PCR; TCRdb's copy keeps in-frame clones and lacks some. The data contain around 30,000 clones, about 90% of them singletons. Sequenced sample: peripheral blood. These TCRs come from a middle-aged man with active or convalescent COVID-19.

The chain uses TRBV3-1 (or the pseudogene TRBV3-2) and TRBJ1-4; D not certain. The CDR3 spans 18 residues. Trimming took off 2 bases at V and 4 bases at J, with 20 bases between the two ends. Germline-derived CDR1 and CDR2 are LGHDT and YNNKEL (reference sequence). The CDR3 nucleotides are TGTGCCAGCAGCCAACCCCCTGGGCCCCGGCGGGATAATGAAAAACTGTTTTTT. This sequence encodes CASSQPPGPRRDNEKLFF.

This chain uses TRBV11-2 with TRBJ2-3, with TRBD2 matching 11 bases. After removal of 6 bases from V and 8 bases from J, the junction contained 7 bases not matched to a gene. There are 14 residues in the CDR3. Germline CDR1 is SGHAT and CDR2 is FQNNGV. The CDR3 DNA sequence: TGTGCCAGCAGAAGACTAGCGGGAAAGGGTACGCAGTATTTT. Protein product: CASRRLAGKGTQYF.

The gene calls are TRBV7-2 and TRBJ2-7; 11 bases are shared with TRBD2. Trimming cost V 3 bases and J 6 bases; bases outside gene matches: 4. The CDR3 sequence is 14 residues long. The germline V gene encodes CDR1 SGHTA and CDR2 FQGNSA. The CDR3 is CASSLRLAGLEQYF. DNA for the CDR3: TGTGCCAGCAGCTTGAGACTAGCGGGACTCGAGCAGTACTTC.

This CDR3 reads CASSLYGTGRSPLHF. In DNA form, the CDR3 reads TGTGCCAGCAGTTTATATGGGACAGGGAGGTCACCCCTCCACTTT. The chain links TRBV28 to TRBJ1-6; TRBD1 agrees at 9 bases. This CDR3 region has 15 residues. The germline CDR1 and CDR2 sequences are MDHEN and SYDVKM. V gave up 1 base and J gave up 10 bases; unmatched junction bases: 5.

The V call is TRBV28, the J call TRBJ2-3; 8 bases fit TRBD1. Germline lookup yields CDR1 MDHEN and CDR2 SYDVKM. The V gene end was trimmed by 4 bases and the J gene end by 6 bases; junction bases not matched to a gene: 6. The CDR3 length is 14 residues. CDR3 amino acids: CASSSGTGVDTQYF. Here the CDR3 DNA reads TGTGCCAGCAGTTCAGGGACAGGAGTGGATACGCAGTATTTT.

This chain connects TRBV5-1 to TRBJ2-5; 8 bases line up with TRBD2. This CDR3 spans 16 amino acids. Germline V gene data show CDR1 as SGHRS and CDR2 as YFSETQ. The J segment lost 2 bases and the V segment lost 1 base, leaving 7 bases of the junction unmatched. The CDR3 spells CASSLMGSGIQETQYF. DNA of the CDR3: TGCGCCAGCAGCTTGATGGGTAGCGGGATTCAAGAGACCCAGTACTTC. Combining the CDR3 with reference TRBV5-1 and TRBJ2-5 gives the whole variable domain KAGVTQTPRYLIKTRGQQVTLSCSPISGHRSVSWYQQTPGQGLQFLFEYFSETQRNKGNFPGRFSGRQFSNSRSEMNVSTLELGDSALYLCASSLMGSGIQETQYFGPGTRLLVL.

The rearrangement uses TRBV28 and TRBJ1-5; TRBD1 matches 8 bases. Germline loops: CDR1 MDHEN, CDR2 SYDVKM. CDR3 size: 15 residues. V was clipped by 3 bases and J by 6 bases; unmatched bases: 7. CDR3 nucleotide sequence: TGTGCCAGCAGTTTGTTACAGGGGGATAGTCAGCCCCAGCATTTT. Translated, it gives CASSLLQGDSQPQHF.

The rearrangement links TRBV11-2 to TRBJ2-1; 9 bases agree with TRBD1. Trimming at V came to 8 bases and at J to 9 bases, leaving 11 bases not matched to a gene. CDR3 size: 14 residues. Per germline, CDR1 SGHAT and CDR2 FQNNGV. The CDR3 DNA is TGTGCCAGCTATAAAACAGGGGGCGCCTTTGAGCAGTTCTTC. The encoded protein is CASYKTGGAFEQFF. Together with reference TRBV11-2 and TRBJ2-1, the CDR3 gives the full variable domain: EAGVAQSPRYKIIEKRQSVAFWCNPISGHATLYWYQQILGQGPKLLIQFQNNGVVDDSQLPKDRFSAERLKGVDSTLKIQPAKLEDSAVYLCASYKTGGAFEQFFGPGTRLTVL.

This chain connects TRBV29-1 to TRBJ2-7; 9 bases line up with TRBD2. CDR3 length: 13 residues. The trim removed 3 bases at V and 5 bases at J, leaving 5 bases unmatched. The germline V gene encodes CDR1 SQVTM and CDR2 ANQGSEA. For the CDR3, the DNA is TGCAGCGTTGATAGCGGGAGTTACCACGAGCAGTACTTC. The encoded protein is CSVDSGSYHEQYF.

The chain links TRBV27 to TRBJ1-2; D may be TRBD1 (5 bases). V was cut by 5 bases and J by 14 bases, with 15 bases left in between. The CDR3 consists of 11 residues. Germline loops: CDR1 MNHEY, CDR2 SMNVEV (reference sequence). CDR3 DNA: TGTGCCAGCAGTACCGGGTTCAGGGTGACCTTC. This translates into CASSTGFRVTF.

The gene calls are TRBV19 and TRBJ1-1; weak D call: TRBD1 (5 bases). The CDR3 has 14 amino acids. V was cut by 3 bases and J by 1 base, with 9 bases left in between. Germline V CDR1 and CDR2: LNHDA, SQIVND (reference sequence). The CDR3 is CASSISTENTEAFF. The DNA of the CDR3 is TGTGCCAGTAGTATCTCGACAGAGAACACTGAAGCTTTCTTT.

The chain combines TRBV11-2 with TRBJ2-7; 9 nucleotides align to TRBD2. V lost 5 bases, J lost 1 base, and 9 bases stayed unmatched. Per the germline V gene, CDR1 is SGHAT and CDR2 is FQNNGV. The CDR3 runs to 16 residues. The CDR3 loop reads CASSPRTSALSYEQYF. CDR3 sequence (DNA): TGTGCCAGCAGCCCAAGGACTAGCGCATTGTCCTACGAGCAGTACTTC.

This clone was counted only a few times. The J gene is TRBJ1-4, the V gene TRBV30; possibly TRBD1 for D (6 bases). Germline-derived CDR1 and CDR2 are GTSNPN and SVGIG (reference sequence). The length of the CDR3 is 15 residues. The V end was cut by 0 bases, the J end by 7 bases, with 15 bases between. The CDR3 loop reads CAWSVHRASGEKLFF. CDR3 sequence (DNA): TGTGCCTGGAGTGTACACAGGGCTTCGGGTGAAAAACTGTTTTTT.

The chain has TRBV4-3 and TRBJ2-7, with D possibly matching TRBD1 (6 bases). V lost 0 bases, J lost 2 bases, and 11 bases lay in between. Per germline, CDR1 LGHNA and CDR2 YSLEER. The CDR3 loop spans 15 amino acids. In DNA, the CDR3 is TGCGCCAGCAGCCAAGATCGGACAGCACCCTACGAGCAGTACTTC. As protein: CASSQDRTAPYEQYF.

The chain employs TRBV18 and TRBJ2-3; D not certain. The ends were cut back, 0 bases at V and 4 bases at J, with 5 bases in the middle. CDR1 KGHSH and CDR2 LQKENI come from the germline V gene. The CDR3 contains 13 residues. CDR3 nucleotides: TGTGCCAGCTCACCACCGAGCGCAGATACGCAGTATTTT. Its protein product is CASSPPSADTQYF. Full variable domain (outside the CDR3, taken from reference TRBV18 and TRBJ2-3): NAGVMQNPRHLVRRRGQEARLRCSPMKGHSHVYWYRQLPEEGLKFMVYLQKENIIDESGMPKERFSAEFPKEGPSILRIQQVVRGDSAAYFCASSPPSADTQYFGPGTRLTVL.

V is TRBV6-2 or TRBV6-3 and J is TRBJ2-4; 13 bases fit TRBD2. The CDR3 loop spans 20 amino acids. V shed 2 bases, J shed 0 bases, and the junction held 10 bases outside the gene matches. CDR1 and CDR2 from the germline V gene are MNHEY and SVGEGT. CDR3 nucleotide sequence: TGTGCCAGCAGTTACCCGGGACTAGCGGGGCCAACACTAGCCAAAAACATTCAGTACTTC. Its protein is CASSYPGLAGPTLAKNIQYF.

The chain uses TRBV25-1 and TRBJ2-5, with a possible D match to TRBD2 (5 bases). CDR1 MGHDK and CDR2 SYGVNS come from the germline V gene. The CDR3 is 12 amino acids. Trimming took off 5 bases at V and 3 bases at J, with 7 bases between the two ends. CDR3 region: CASSSGKETQYF. The CDR3, as DNA: TGTGCCAGCAGTTCGGGGAAAGAGACCCAGTACTTC.

This chain connects TRBV2 to TRBJ2-3, with TRBD2 identical over 8 bases. The germline V gene has CDR1 SNHLY and CDR2 FYNNEI. The junction had 14 bases not matched to a gene; V was cut back by 4 bases and J by 2 bases. The CDR3 consists of 18 residues. CDR3 loop: CASSGRGATHSYTDTQYF. DNA for the CDR3: TGTGCCAGCAGTGGGCGGGGGGCCACACACTCCTACACAGATACGCAGTATTTT.

A single count supports this clone. CDR3 nucleotide sequence: TGCGCCAGCAGCCTCCAACTAGCGGGAGGCTATGAGCAGTTCTTC. This gives the protein CASSLQLAGGYEQFF. The V call is TRBV4-1, the J call TRBJ2-1; 12 bases are a match to TRBD2. In germline, CDR1 is MGHRA, CDR2 YSYEKL. This CDR3 has 15 residues. J was trimmed by 8 bases and V by 4 bases; bases with no gene match: 6.

This rearrangement joins TRBV30 to TRBJ1-4; no clear D. CDR1 and CDR2 from the germline V gene are GTSNPN and SVGIG (reference sequence). V was trimmed by 2 bases and J by 10 bases, leaving 14 bases between them. The CDR3 has 13 amino acids. The CDR3 region has the DNA TGTGCCTGGAGTTATATCGCGTTTGGAAAACTGTTTTTT. Its protein is CAWSYIAFGKLFF.

The chain employs TRBV6-2 or TRBV6-3 and TRBJ2-3, with TRBD1 matching over 7 bases. V was clipped by 0 bases and J by 2 bases; unmatched bases: 11. Germline loops: CDR1 MNHEY, CDR2 SVGEGT. The CDR3 loop spans 18 amino acids. CDR3 coding DNA: TGTGCCAGCAGTTACTCGAGAAGGACAGGAGAATACACAGATACGCAGTATTTT. Translated, it gives CASSYSRRTGEYTDTQYF.

This CDR3 is CASSSPTGTSRYF. The CDR3 region has the DNA TGTGCCAGCAGTTCTCCCACAGGGACCTCTCGGTACTTC. The rearrangement links TRBV28 to TRBJ2-7, with D perhaps TRBD1 (6 bases). The CDR3 consists of 13 residues. Per germline, CDR1 MDHEN and CDR2 SYDVKM. V lost 4 bases and J lost 12, with 19 bases in between.

The table lists this clone with a count of one. J is TRBJ1-1 and V is TRBV6-2 or TRBV6-3, with 7 bases that match TRBD1. This CDR3 comprises 16 residues. Per the germline V gene, CDR1 is MNHEY and CDR2 is SVGEGT. Trimming took 2 bases from V and 2 from J; bases not matched to a gene: 8. The CDR3 DNA reads as TGTGCCAGCAGTTACCCGGGACAGATCCAAAACACTGAAGCTTTCTTT. The encoded protein is CASSYPGQIQNTEAFF.

V and J are TRBV19 and TRBJ2-2, with 13 bases that match TRBD2. The V segment lost 8 bases and the J segment 4 bases; nucleotides outside the gene matches: 7. The CDR3 is 16 residues long. The V gene's germline CDR1 is LNHDA and CDR2 SQIVND (reference sequence). The CDR3 nucleotides read TGTGCCAGTGGCGACGGACTAGCGGGAGCCACCGGGGAGCTGTTTTTT. This encodes CASGDGLAGATGELFF.

The J gene is TRBJ2-1, the V gene TRBV27, with 8 bases aligning to TRBD2. Germline V gives CDR1 MNHEY, CDR2 SMNVEV (reference sequence). V dropped 5 bases and J dropped 4; count of bases not matched to a gene: 4. This CDR3 has 14 residues. The CDR3 region is CASSPREGYNEQFF. CDR3 bases: TGTGCCAGCAGTCCCCGGGAGGGTTACAATGAGCAGTTCTTC.

V gene TRBV6-2 or TRBV6-3 combines with J gene TRBJ2-7, with TRBD1 matching 8 bases. CDR3 size: 19 residues. J gave up 3 bases and V 2 bases, and 18 bases lay outside the gene matches. Germline V gives CDR1 MNHEY, CDR2 SVGEGT. The DNA for the CDR3 is TGTGCCAGCAGTTACGGGGGGTGGGCAGGGGGCTCTTTGGACTACGAGCAGTACTTC. Its translation is CASSYGGWAGGSLDYEQYF.